This T cell receptor beta chain was identified during a study of shared clonotypes between healthy human individuals. Study-wide results and limits: Clonotype sharing among donors was thought likely to change with sequencing depth.

In the case of this clone: Antigen unknown.

The germline CDR1 and CDR2 sequences are MDHEN and SYDVKM. The length of the CDR3 is 14 residues. Trimming took 6 bases from V and 6 from J; bases not matched to a gene: 6. Samples left unsorted employed about 100 million PBMCs for genomic DNA. Original data processing: Filtering differed, since immunoSEQ gave only junction sequences and no quality scores. TCRdb keeps only in-frame clones here, not all; method: immunoSEQ multiplex PCR. V and J calls and clone size follow that table, whereas D and trimming were derived from the DNA. This sample carries fewer than 650,000 clones, around 77% of them seen once, and the ten largest clones take around 12%.

The source of this sequence is a woman in her thirties or forties in good health. Some clones in this sample may be carry-over from other donors' samples. The sequencing sample was made of PBMCs. The rearrangement uses TRBV28 and TRBJ1-5; 9 nucleotides line up with TRBD1. The CDR3 protein is CASRPTGGGQPQHF. In DNA, the CDR3 is TGTGCCAGCAGGCCAACAGGGGGCGGTCAGCCCCAGCATTTT.